This T cell receptor (beta chain) was captured by sequencing in a study of blood T cell repertoires in COVID-19. CDR1 and CDR2 from the germline V gene are MNHEY and SVGAGI. This CDR3 has 15 residues. V lost 0 bases and J 3 bases, leaving 8 bases between the germline ends. The method was immunoSEQ multiplex PCR; TCRdb's version includes in-frame clones alone and lacks a portion of them. The sample consists of about 480,000 clones, roughly 89% of them appearing once. Material for sequencing was peripheral blood. The chain is built from TRBV6-5 and TRBJ1-4; maybe TRBD1 (6 bases). The TCR originated in a man aged 18-30 years with COVID-19, enrolled during active disease. CDR3 sequence reads: CASSYSSGANEKLFF. The DNA of the CDR3 is TGTGCCAGCAGTTACTCATCAGGGGCTAATGAAAAACTGTTTTTT.